The text below deals with one T cell receptor (beta chain). Its cognate antigen is unknown. The CDR3 loop spans 12 amino acids. Germline V gives CDR1 GTSNPN, CDR2 SVGIG (reference sequence). Deletions cut 8 bases from V and 3 bases from J, with 11 bases between. Each sample's TCRbeta library yielded on average roughly 41,000 productive templates. Profiling relied on immunoSEQ multiplex PCR, and the TCRdb table lists in-frame clones only, not all of them. The sample records over 25,000 clones, roughly 86% being singletons. This sample was taken from a study of STAT3 mutations in large granular lymphocyte leukemia. The study's findings and limits: In T-cell large granular lymphocyte leukemia, about half of patients showed multiple immunodominant subclonotypes.

Sequencing was done on a sample of peripheral blood mononuclear cells. V and J are TRBV30 and TRBJ2-4; no clear D gene. This sequence originates from a man aged 60-69 years with T-cell large granular lymphocyte leukemia. Some clones in this sample may be carry-over from other donors' samples. The CDR3 DNA reads as TGTGCCGCCGTCCTAGGCAAAAACATTCAGTACTTC. Translation gives CAAVLGKNIQYF. The variable domain in full, completed from reference TRBV30 and TRBJ2-4, reads SQTIHQWPATLVQPVGSPLSLECTVEGTSNPNLYWYRQAAGRGLQLLFYSVGIGQISSEVPQNLSASRPQDRQFILSSKKLLLSDSGFYLCAAVLGKNIQYFGAGTRLSVL.